This TCR beta chain derives from a study of T cell repertoires in cytomegalovirus infection. Study-level information: A matching HLA type, together with CMV infection, was signaled by public TCR beta signatures.

This clonotype was seen a few times. No antigen is known for it. Overall study results and limits: What dominated the ex vivo response were HLA-C-restricted CMV-specific TCR beta clonotypes. Summed frequency of public TCR beta families distinguished CMV carriers with the relevant HLA.

From the reads, TCRdb called clonotypes with MiXCR, one entry per CDR3 protein. The top ten clones hold approximately 17% of a sample with about 46,000 distinct CDR3 sequences, approximately 20% of them seen once. Trimming pared 8 bases from V and 4 bases from J, leaving 14 bases between. CDR1 and CDR2 (germline): LNHDA, SQIVND (reference sequence). The length of the CDR3 is 14 residues. The material sequenced was PBMCs, sequenced either directly or after in vitro stimulation (not recorded which). This receptor was identified in a human donor in good health (CMV status not recorded). Some clones in this sample may be carry-over from other donors' samples. The chain carries TRBV19 and TRBJ2-2; D remains unclear. The CDR3 DNA is TGTGCCAGTTCTCACGGGCGACCCACCGGGGAGCTGTTTTTT. Its protein is CASSHGRPTGELFF.